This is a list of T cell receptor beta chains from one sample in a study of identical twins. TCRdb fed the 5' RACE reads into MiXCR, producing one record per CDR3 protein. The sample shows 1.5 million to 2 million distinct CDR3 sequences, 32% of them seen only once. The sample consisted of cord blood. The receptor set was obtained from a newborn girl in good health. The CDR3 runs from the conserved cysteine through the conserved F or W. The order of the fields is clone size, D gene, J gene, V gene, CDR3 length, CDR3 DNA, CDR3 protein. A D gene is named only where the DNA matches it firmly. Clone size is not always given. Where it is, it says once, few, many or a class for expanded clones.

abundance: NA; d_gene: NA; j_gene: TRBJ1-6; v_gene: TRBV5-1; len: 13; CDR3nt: TGCGCCGGCAGCCAACGGGACAACCCACCCCTCCACTTT; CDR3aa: CAGSQRDNPPLHF
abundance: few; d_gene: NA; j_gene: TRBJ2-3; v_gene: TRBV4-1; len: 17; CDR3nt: TGCGCCAGCAGCCAACTCAGGGGCGGGCTGAGCACAGATACGCAGTATTTT; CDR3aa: CASSQLRGGLSTDTQYF
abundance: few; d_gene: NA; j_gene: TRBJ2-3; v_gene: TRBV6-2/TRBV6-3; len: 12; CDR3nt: TGTGCCAGCACTGGGGGGCCGGATACGCAGTATTTT; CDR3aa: CASTGGPDTQYF
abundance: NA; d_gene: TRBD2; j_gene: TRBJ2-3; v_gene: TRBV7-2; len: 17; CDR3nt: TGTGCCAGCAGCCATATTTCACTAGCGGGAAGCACAGATACGCAGTATTTT; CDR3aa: CASSHISLAGSTDTQYF
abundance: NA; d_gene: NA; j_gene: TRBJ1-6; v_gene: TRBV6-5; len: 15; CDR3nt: TGTGCCAGCAGTTACTCGACAAAATATAATTCACCCCTCCACTTT; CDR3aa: CASSYSTKYNSPLHF
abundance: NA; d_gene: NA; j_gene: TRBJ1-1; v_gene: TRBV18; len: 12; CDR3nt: TGTGCCAGCTCACCACTGACGGGTGAAGCTTTCTTT; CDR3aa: CASSPLTGEAFF
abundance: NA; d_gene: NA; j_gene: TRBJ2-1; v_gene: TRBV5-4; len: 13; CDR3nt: TGTGCCAGCAGACGTCGTCCCTACAATGAGCAGTTCTTC; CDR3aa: CASRRRPYNEQFF
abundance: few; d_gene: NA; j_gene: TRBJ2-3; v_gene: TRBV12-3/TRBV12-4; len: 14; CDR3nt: TGTGCCAGCAGTTCACCCCAGGGGAGGTATACGCAGTATTTT; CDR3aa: CASSSPQGRYTQYF
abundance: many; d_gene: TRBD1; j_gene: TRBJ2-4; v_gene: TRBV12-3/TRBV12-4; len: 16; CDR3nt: TGTGCCAGCAGCCCCCGGACAGGTTCAGCCAAAAACATTCAGTACTTC; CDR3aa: CASSPRTGSAKNIQYF
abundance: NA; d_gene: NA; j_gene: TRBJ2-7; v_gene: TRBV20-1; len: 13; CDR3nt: TGCAGTGCGGTGGGGGAGGATGCCTACGAGCAGTACTTC; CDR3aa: CSAVGEDAYEQYF
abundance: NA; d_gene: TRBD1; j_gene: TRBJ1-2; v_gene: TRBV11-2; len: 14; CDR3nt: TGTGCCAGCAGTAATCGACAGGGAAGCTATGGCTACACCTTC; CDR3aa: CASSNRQGSYGYTF
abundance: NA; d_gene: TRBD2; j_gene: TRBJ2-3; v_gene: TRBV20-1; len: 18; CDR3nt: TGCAGTGCTAGCCCCCCTAGCGGGGGAGGGGTTAGCACAGATACGCAGTATTTT; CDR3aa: CSASPPSGGGVSTDTQYF
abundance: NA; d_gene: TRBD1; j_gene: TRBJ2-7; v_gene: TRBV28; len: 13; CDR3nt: TGTGCCAGCTTCCGGGACAGGACCTACGAGCAGTACTTC; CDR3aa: CASFRDRTYEQYF
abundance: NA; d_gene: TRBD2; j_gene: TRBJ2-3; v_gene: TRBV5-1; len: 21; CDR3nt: TGCGCCAGCAGCTCGCTGCCGCCGGGACTAGCGGGGGGTTATAGCACAGATACGCAGTATTTT; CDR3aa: CASSSLPPGLAGGYSTDTQYF
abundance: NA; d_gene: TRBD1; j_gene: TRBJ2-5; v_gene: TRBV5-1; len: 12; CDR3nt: TGCGCCAGCAGCTTTAAGGACAGGGAGCAGTACTTC; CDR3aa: CASSFKDREQYF
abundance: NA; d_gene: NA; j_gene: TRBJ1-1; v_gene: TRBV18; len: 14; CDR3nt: TGTGCCAGCTCTTCCGCACGGAGGAACACTGAAGCTTTCTTT; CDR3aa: CASSSARRNTEAFF